The present T cell receptor (beta chain) was sequenced within a study of blood T cells in healthy people across ages. Germline V gene sequence: CDR1 ENHRY, CDR2 SYGVKD. CDR3 length: 13 amino acids. J lost 5 bases, V lost 6 bases, and 6 bases had no gene match. About this clonotype: Its antigen is unidentified.

Through a sample-barcoded 5' primer and a J-beta primer mix, a second PCR was run for roughly 6 to 11 cycles. Tagging of each cDNA molecule was performed by a template-switch adaptor with 12 random nucleotides. MiXCR was run by TCRdb on the 5' RACE reads, yielding one entry per CDR3 protein. Of 1,300,000 or so distinct CDR3 sequences listed, roughly 64% are singletons. Notes on the study in general: One million T cells yielded diversity estimates that were considered underestimates. Naive T cell percentage by flow cytometry tracked strongly with beta diversity. The unsorted PBMCs prevented any conclusive comparison of naive versus antigen-experienced cells.

Sequences were obtained from blood. J is TRBJ2-7 and V is TRBV10-3; 8 bases agree with TRBD1. This receptor was obtained from a man between 18 and 29 years old in good health. CDR3 amino acids: CAIRTGERDEQYF. The CDR3 DNA follows: TGTGCCATCAGGACAGGGGAGAGAGACGAGCAGTACTTC.